This TCR beta chain emerged from a study of blood T cells in healthy people across ages. Overall study context: There was about one barcoded beta molecule captured by template switching per two T cells. Study-wide results and limits: Any conclusive comparison of naive versus antigen-experienced cells was prevented by using unsorted PBMCs. Observed TCR beta diversity per million T cells went down as age went up. This fall followed a roughly linear course with age.

The CDR3 runs to 15 residues. Trimming stripped 6 bases from V and 5 bases from J, with 16 bases between. Germline V gene lookup returns CDR1 MNHEY and CDR2 SVGEGT. The table lists this clonotype with many counts. Its antigen is unidentified. Per sample, a minimum of 6.5 million PBMCs were isolated. A second about 7 to 11 cycle PCR used barcoded and J-beta primers. TCRdb recomputed calls from the 5' RACE reads with MiXCR, one row per CDR3 protein. The table has roughly 680,000 distinct CDR3 sequences, 21% seen once. Sequenced: blood. This clonotype was obtained from an older man in good health. The chain employs TRBV6-2 or TRBV6-3 and TRBJ1-4; no clear D. CDR3 coding DNA: TGTGCCAGCAGCCTGATCCGGACGGGGAATGAAAAACTGTTTTTT. This translates into CASSLIRTGNEKLFF.